The 19 T cell receptor beta chains presented below share a single source sample, sequenced in a study of cytomegalovirus exposure and HLA in healthy donors. PCR primers comprised 60 Vbeta and 13 Jbeta primers. The table came from immunoSEQ multiplex PCR; TCRdb's copy has only in-frame clones and leaves some out. Of fewer than 150,000 clones in the sample, 80% were seen once. Sequencing input: PBMCs. These receptors were taken from a female donor in good health and CMV-seronegative.

The chain links TRBV11-2 to TRBJ2-1; TRBD1 aligns across 9 bases. V shed 5 bases, J shed 3 bases, and the junction held 5 bases outside the gene matches. The CDR3 has 15 amino acids. The germline V gene encodes CDR1 SGHAT and CDR2 FQNNGV. The CDR3 DNA reads TGTGCCAGCAGCCGGACAGGGGCGTTCTACAATGAGCAGTTCTTC. Encoded protein: CASSRTGAFYNEQFF. The full variable domain, with the rest looked up from reference TRBV11-2 and TRBJ2-1, is EAGVAQSPRYKIIEKRQSVAFWCNPISGHATLYWYQQILGQGPKLLIQFQNNGVVDDSQLPKDRFSAERLKGVDSTLKIQPAKLEDSAVYLCASSRTGAFYNEQFFGPGTRLTVL.

Concerning this clone itself: Other DNA sequences in the same sample also yield this CDR3. The rearrangement joins TRBV11-3 to TRBJ2-5; no clear D. CDR1 SGHNT and CDR2 YENEEA come from the germline V gene. This CDR3 spans 13 amino acids. Deletions cut 2 bases from V and 5 bases from J, with 9 bases between. Here the CDR3 reads CASSLNSLETQYF. The CDR3 region has the DNA TGTGCCAGCAGCTTAAACTCTCTGGAGACCCAGTACTTC. Drawing the rest from reference TRBV11-3 and TRBJ2-5, the complete variable domain is EAGVVQSPRYKIIEKKQPVAFWCNPISGHNTLYWYLQNLGQGPELLIRYENEEAVDDSQLPKDRFSAERLKGVDSTLKIQPAELGDSAVYLCASSLNSLETQYFGPGTRLLVL.

This CDR3 is CAWSVGGYEQYF. The CDR3 region has the DNA TGTGCCTGGAGTGTAGGGGGATACGAGCAGTACTTC. This rearrangement joins TRBV30 to TRBJ2-7, with a possible D match to TRBD1 (6 bases). CDR3 length equals 12 residues. Germline lookup yields CDR1 GTSNPN and CDR2 SVGIG (reference sequence). V was pared by 0 bases and J by 4 bases, with 7 bases between.

CDR3 protein: CAGRLAGGSHNEQFF. CDR3 coding DNA: TGTGCCGGACGACTAGCGGGCGGGAGCCACAATGAGCAGTTCTTC. The gene calls are TRBV2 and TRBJ2-1; 10 bases fit TRBD2. The CDR3 consists of 15 residues. Germline lookup yields CDR1 SNHLY and CDR2 FYNNEI. V trimming: 11 bases; J trimming: 5 bases; junction bases outside the gene matches: 12.

The sample holds a few counts of this clone. The chain employs TRBV6-5 and TRBJ2-1; 14 bases are shared with TRBD2. Trimming took 8 bases from V and 9 from J; bases not matched to a gene: 9. CDR1 MNHEY and CDR2 SVGAGI come from the germline V gene. The CDR3 runs 15 residues. CDR3 loop: CASFSGTSGSSEQFF. CDR3 nucleotide sequence: TGTGCCAGCTTCTCAGGGACTAGCGGGAGTAGTGAGCAGTTCTTC.

The chain links TRBV6-5 to TRBJ2-1; TRBD2 aligns across 10 bases. Germline CDR1 is MNHEY and CDR2 is SVGAGI. This CDR3 has 15 residues. V lost 2 bases, J lost 5 bases, and 3 bases stayed unmatched. This chain's CDR3 is CASSYRTSGHNEQFF. The CDR3 bases are TGTGCCAGCAGTTACAGGACTAGCGGTCACAATGAGCAGTTCTTC.

This clone was seen a few times. This chain connects TRBV7-9 to TRBJ1-1, with D uncertain. There are 14 residues in the CDR3. V was shortened by 3 bases and J by 1 base, with 9 bases between the two germline ends. Germline CDR1 is SEHNR and CDR2 is FQNEAQ (reference sequence). As DNA, the CDR3 is TGTGCCAGCAGCTTTTACAGCCCGAACACTGAAGCTTTCTTT. It yields the protein CASSFYSPNTEAFF.

The V and J genes are TRBV9 and TRBJ2-3; D ambiguous. From germline, CDR1 is SGDLS and CDR2 YYNGEE. The CDR3 extends over 12 amino acids. Trimming took 4 bases from V and 2 from J, leaving 5 bases between them. The CDR3 region has the DNA TGTGCCAGCAGCTCCTACACAGATACGCAGTATTTT. It encodes CASSSYTDTQYF.

CDR3 sequence (DNA): TGTGCCAGCAGCGTAGGCGGGAGTAATTACAATGAGCAGTTCTTC. Translated: CASSVGGSNYNEQFF. The gene calls are TRBV9 and TRBJ2-1; 7 bases align to TRBD2. Germline loops: CDR1 SGDLS, CDR2 YYNGEE. Unmatched junction bases numbered 4, after V lost 0 bases and J lost 4 bases. The CDR3 spans 15 residues.

The rearrangement joins TRBV13 to TRBJ2-6; D is possibly TRBD2 (5 bases). V lost 2 bases, J lost 0 bases, and 11 bases lay in between. Germline values: CDR1 PRHDT, CDR2 FYEKMQ (reference sequence). The length of the CDR3 is 17 residues. In nucleotides, the CDR3 is TGTGCCAGCAGCTTACGGAGGCCCCTCTCTGGGGCCAACGTCCTGACTTTC. Translated: CASSLRRPLSGANVLTF.

The count of this clone is one. The V call is TRBV5-1, the J call TRBJ1-4; TRBD1 matches 9 bases. J lost 8 bases, V lost 0 bases, and 5 bases had no gene match. The CDR3 covers 15 residues. The germline V gene encodes CDR1 SGHRS and CDR2 YFSETQ. The DNA for the CDR3 is TGCGCCAGCAGCTTGGGTGGGACAGGGAACGAAAAACTGTTTTTT. Encoded protein: CASSLGGTGNEKLFF.

This chain uses TRBV28 with TRBJ1-5; TRBD1 is a possible D gene (5 bases). V lost 4 bases to trimming and J lost 7 bases, with 17 bases between them. The CDR3 totals 15 residues. CDR1 MDHEN and CDR2 SYDVKM come from the germline V gene. The CDR3 sequence: CASSSIWGRHQPQHF. CDR3 bases: TGTGCCAGCAGTTCTATTTGGGGGAGGCACCAGCCCCAGCATTTT. The full variable domain, completed using reference TRBV28 and TRBJ1-5, is DVKVTQSSRYLVKRTGEKVFLECVQDMDHENMFWYRQDPGLGLRLIYFSYDVKMKEKGDIPEGYSVSREKKERFSLILESASTNQTSMYLCASSSIWGRHQPQHFGDGTRLSIL.

This chain connects TRBV5-1 to TRBJ1-1; D is uncertain. The CDR3 has 13 amino acids. Germline V CDR1 and CDR2: SGHRS, YFSETQ. V dropped 3 bases and J dropped 5 bases, with 11 bases sitting between them. For the CDR3, the DNA is TGCGCCAGCAGCTCGAGCGGTCGTACTGAAGCTTTCTTT. It translates to CASSSSGRTEAFF. Combining the CDR3 with reference TRBV5-1 and TRBJ1-1 gives the whole variable domain KAGVTQTPRYLIKTRGQQVTLSCSPISGHRSVSWYQQTPGQGLQFLFEYFSETQRNKGNFPGRFSGRQFSNSRSEMNVSTLELGDSALYLCASSSSGRTEAFFGQGTRLTVV.

This rearrangement joins TRBV6-6 to TRBJ1-4; D is possibly TRBD1 (6 bases). CDR1 and CDR2 from the germline V gene are MNHNY and SVGAGI (reference sequence). V lost 2 bases and J lost 8, with 18 bases in between. The CDR3 is made up of 16 amino acids. The CDR3 sequence is CASSYIGGGQWEKLFF. As DNA, the CDR3 is TGTGCCAGCAGTTACATCGGGGGGGGACAATGGGAAAAACTGTTTTTT.

The chain joins TRBV9 to TRBJ2-2; 8 bases are a match to TRBD2. Germline lookup yields CDR1 SGDLS and CDR2 YYNGEE. There are 17 residues in the CDR3. The V gene end was trimmed by 0 bases and the J gene end by 1 base; junction bases not matched to a gene: 5. The chain's CDR3 is CASSVATSGLNTGELFF. The CDR3 DNA sequence: TGTGCCAGCAGCGTAGCTACTAGCGGCTTGAACACCGGGGAGCTGTTTTTT.

The chain carries TRBV2 and TRBJ2-7; TRBD2 matches at 7 bases. CDR3 length equals 14 residues. V shed 6 bases, J shed 7 bases, and the junction held 12 bases outside the gene matches. Germline V gene lookup returns CDR1 SNHLY and CDR2 FYNNEI. CDR3 coding DNA: TGTGCCAGCAGGGTGCTAGCGGAGGGAGGGGAGCAGTACTTC. Amino acids: CASRVLAEGGEQYF. The whole variable domain, filled in from reference TRBV2 and TRBJ2-7, reads EPEVTQTPSHQVTQMGQEVILRCVPISNHLYFYWYRQILGQKVEFLVSFYNNEISEKSEIFDDQFSVERPDGSNFTLKIRSTKLEDSAMYFCASRVLAEGGEQYFGPGTRLTVT.

This clone was seen once. This chain joins TRBV4-2 and TRBJ1-1, with D tentatively TRBD1 (5 bases). The V gene lost 4 bases and the J gene lost 0 bases, with 9 bases spanning the gap. Per the germline V gene, CDR1 is LGHNA and CDR2 is YNFKEQ. This CDR3 is 14 amino acids long. In DNA, the CDR3 is TGTGCCAGCAGCCTCCAAGGGGTGAACACTGAAGCTTTCTTT. It specifies CASSLQGVNTEAFF.

The chain employs TRBV25-1 and TRBJ2-6, with no clear D. Trimming stripped 4 bases from V and 4 bases from J, with 8 bases between. The CDR3 is 14 residues long. Germline V lookup: CDR1 MGHDK, CDR2 SYGVNS. CDR3 in DNA: TGTGCCAGCAGTGTACAATCAGGGGCCAACGTCCTGACTTTC. This codes for CASSVQSGANVLTF.

This chain uses TRBV5-4 with TRBJ1-2; tentatively, D is TRBD1 (6 bases). Trimming shortened V by 0 bases and J by 5 bases, and 8 bases separated the two germline ends. Germline assignment: CDR1 SGHNT and CDR2 YYREEE (reference sequence). The CDR3 length is 13 residues. The CDR3 nucleotides read TGTGCCAGCAGCTTGGCACAGGGATATGGCTACACCTTC. Translation: CASSLAQGYGYTF. Full variable domain (outside the CDR3, taken from reference TRBV5-4 and TRBJ1-2): ETGVTQSPTHLIKTRGQQVTLRCSSQSGHNTVSWYQQALGQGPQFIFQYYREEENGRGNFPPRFSGLQFPNYSSELNVNALELDDSALYLCASSLAQGYGYTFGSGTRLTVV.